Listed below are T cell receptor beta chains from one sample, sequenced in a study of radiotherapy plus CTLA-4 blockade in lung cancer. Clones were sequenced by immunoSEQ multiplex PCR, and TCRdb holds only the in-frame ones, with some missing. The table shows about 80,000 clones, with over 70% occurring only once. The source was peripheral blood, collected from a patient treated with radiotherapy plus ipilimumab. These receptors all stem from a human donor with non-small cell lung cancer whose response to radiotherapy plus ipilimumab could not be evaluated. Some clones in this sample may be carry-over from other donors' samples. Each CDR3 is given with its conserved first and last residue. A D gene is named only where the DNA matches it firmly. A clone size is listed for some rows: how often the clone was seen (once, few, many), or a class if it is expanded.

v_call	clone_size	d_call	j_call	cdr3_aa	cdr3_nt
TRBV27	.	TRBD1	TRBJ2-7	CASSFGTGVYEQYF	TGTGCCAGCAGTTTCGGGACAGGGGTATACGAGCAGTACTTC
TRBV27	.	TRBD2	TRBJ2-1	CASSLGWLAGVNEQFF	TGTGCCAGCAGTTTAGGGTGGCTAGCGGGGGTTAATGAGCAGTTCTTC
TRBV6-5	.	.	TRBJ1-2	CASQEAGPLGYTF	TGTGCCAGCCAAGAGGCAGGGCCCTTAGGCTACACCTTC
TRBV6-5	.	.	TRBJ2-3	CASSPRGASTDTQYF	TGTGCCAGCAGTCCCCGGGGGGCCTCCACAGATACGCAGTATTTT
TRBV7-7	.	TRBD1	TRBJ1-5	CASSQGVDQPQHF	TGTGCTAGCAGCCAGGGGGTAGATCAGCCCCAGCATTTT
TRBV9	.	.	TRBJ2-2	CASSVGSVFNTGELFF	TGTGCCAGCAGCGTAGGCTCGGTTTTCAACACCGGGGAGCTGTTTTTT
TRBV20-1	.	TRBD2	TRBJ2-7	CSARGLAGVPF	TGCAGTGCTAGAGGACTAGCGGGGGTCCCCTTC
TRBV5-1	.	.	TRBJ2-7	CASSAYPDSYEQYF	TGCGCCAGCAGCGCGTACCCTGACAGTTACGAGCAGTACTTC
TRBV9	.	TRBD1	TRBJ2-3	CASSRDRSTDTQYF	TGTGCCAGCAGCAGGGACAGAAGCACAGATACGCAGTATTTT
TRBV6-1	.	TRBD1	TRBJ2-1	CASSDPTGGRYNEQFF	TGTGCCAGCAGTGACCCCACAGGGGGCCGCTACAATGAGCAGTTCTTC
TRBV6-1	.	TRBD1	TRBJ1-5	CASRGQGGGQPQHF	TGTGCCAGCAGAGGACAGGGGGGAGGTCAGCCCCAGCATTTT
TRBV11-3	.	.	TRBJ2-1	CASSPSARISSYNEQFF	TGTGCCAGCAGCCCCTCGGCGCGGATAAGCTCCTACAATGAGCAGTTCTTC
TRBV18	.	.	TRBJ1-2	CASSPPVQGHGYTF	TGTGCCAGCTCACCACCGGTGCAGGGCCATGGCTACACCTTC
TRBV5-4	.	.	TRBJ1-6	CASSLDNSPLHF	TGTGCCAGCAGCCTCGATAATTCACCCCTCCACTTT
TRBV4-3	.	.	TRBJ2-6	CASSQTSGGAGANVLTF	TGCGCCAGCAGCCAGACCTCCGGCGGGGCTGGGGCCAACGTCCTGACTTTC
TRBV19	.	.	TRBJ2-7	CASRSSGAYEQYF	TGTGCCAGTAGGAGTTCAGGGGCCTACGAGCAGTACTTC
TRBV6-1	few	TRBD2	TRBJ2-3	CASSDPGGSSTDTQYF	TGTGCCAGCAGTGATCCCGGGGGGTCTAGCACAGATACGCAGTATTTT
TRBV19	.	TRBD1	TRBJ2-7	CASSLGQGRTYEQYF	TGTGCCAGTAGTCTAGGACAGGGCAGGACCTACGAGCAGTACTTC
TRBV5-4	.	.	TRBJ1-2	CASTLGGGYGYTF	TGTGCCAGCACTCTGGGGGGGGGCTATGGCTACACCTTC
TRBV5-1	.	.	TRBJ2-2	CASSLQGSGELFF	TGCGCCAGCAGCTTGCAGGGGTCCGGGGAGCTGTTTTTT
TRBV2	.	.	TRBJ2-1	CASRRTVTSNEQFF	TGTGCCAGCAGACGGACAGTTACGAGCAATGAGCAGTTCTTC
TRBV5-4	.	.	TRBJ2-6	CASSLVGLAGANVLTF	TGTGCCAGCAGCTTGGTCGGGTTGGCCGGGGCCAACGTCCTGACTTTC
TRBV5-6	.	TRBD1	TRBJ2-1	CASSLPRTGEFNEQFF	TGTGCCAGCAGCTTACCTCGGACAGGGGAATTCAATGAGCAGTTCTTC
TRBV7-6	.	TRBD2	TRBJ2-7	CASSAGVGGGRNEQYF	TGTGCCAGCAGCGCCGGGGTCGGGGGGGGAAGGAACGAGCAGTACTTC
TRBV29-1	.	TRBD1	TRBJ2-5	CSADREWETQYF	TGCAGCGCAGACAGGGAGTGGGAGACCCAGTACTTC
TRBV11-2	once	.	TRBJ1-1	CASSFGTRFMNTEAFF	TGTGCCAGCAGTTTCGGGACACGTTTCATGAACACTGAAGCTTTCTTT
TRBV27	.	.	TRBJ2-1	CASSLETGRSYNEQFF	TGTGCCAGCAGTCTGGAGACAGGTCGTTCCTACAATGAGCAGTTCTTC
TRBV5-1	once	.	TRBJ1-6	CASSSDNLPNNSPLHF	TGCGCCAGCAGCTCAGATAATCTCCCAAACAATTCACCCCTCCACTTT
TRBV6-5	.	TRBD1	TRBJ2-1	CASSGQGDLNEQFF	TGTGCCAGCAGTGGACAGGGGGATTTAAATGAGCAGTTCTTC
TRBV4-1	.	TRBD1	TRBJ2-1	CASSQDGTGYNEQFF	TGCGCCAGCAGCCAAGATGGGACAGGCTACAATGAGCAGTTCTTC
TRBV5-6	few	TRBD1	TRBJ1-4	CASSAPFNDRDNEKLFF	TGTGCCAGCAGCGCGCCCTTTAACGACAGGGATAATGAAAAACTGTTTTTT